Below, one T cell receptor beta chain is given with its context. With V trimmed by 1 base and J by 2 bases, 9 bases remained unmatched. The CDR3 extends over 17 amino acids. The germline gives CDR1 MNHNS, CDR2 SASEGT. The sample is drawn from a study of graft-versus-host responses after intestinal transplantation. Overall study context: Uniformly, recipients were administered anti-thymocyte globulin induction with subsequent tacrolimus and steroids for around 3 years.

Repertoires were generated with immunoSEQ multiplex PCR, while TCRdb's copy carries only in-frame clones and drops some. The sample has approximately 32,000 clones, around 94% seen once. The sequencing used PBMCs, collected 16 days after intestinal transplant. The J gene is TRBJ1-2, the V gene TRBV6-1; 8 bases are shared with TRBD1. The source of this sequence is a human patient who received an intestinal transplant, so some T cells may come from the graft donor. The CDR3 bases are TGTGCCAGCAGTGAAGGTCCGGCAGGGGGCGAGAACTATGGCTACACCTTC. It specifies CASSEGPAGGENYGYTF.